A single sample is the source of the 27 T cell receptor beta chains below, sequenced in a study of T cell responses to AZD1222 COVID-19 vaccine. Assay: immunoSEQ multiplex PCR; the TCRdb copy retains only in-frame clones and omits some. The data show approximately 110,000 clones, with 82% seen just once and approximately 5% held by the top ten. Source: peripheral blood, taken on day 0 of AZD1222 vaccination. Source of these receptors: an adult in good health.

The V and J genes are TRBV2 and TRBJ1-6; no clear D gene. Germline CDR1 reads SNHLY; CDR2 reads FYNNEI. The CDR3 consists of 12 residues. V gave up 5 bases and J gave up 7 bases, with 6 bases separating them. CDR3 in amino acids: CASSSWNSPLHF. The DNA of the CDR3 is TGTGCCAGCAGTTCTTGGAATTCACCCCTCCACTTT. The entire variable domain, with the rest obtained from reference TRBV2 and TRBJ1-6, is as follows: EPEVTQTPSHQVTQMGQEVILRCVPISNHLYFYWYRQILGQKVEFLVSFYNNEISEKSEIFDDQFSVERPDGSNFTLKIRSTKLEDSAMYFCASSSWNSPLHFGNGTRLTVT.

This chain connects TRBV19 to TRBJ1-5; D call uncertain. Germline V CDR1 and CDR2: LNHDA, SQIVND (reference sequence). The CDR3 loop spans 14 amino acids. V lost 4 bases, J lost 2 bases, and 9 bases lay in between. Written as DNA, the CDR3 is TGTGCCAGTAGTAATCGGCAGCGCAATCAGCCCCAGCATTTT. This encodes CASSNRQRNQPQHF.

The rearrangement links TRBV5-6 to TRBJ2-5; tentatively, D is TRBD1 (5 bases). Per the germline V gene, CDR1 is SGHDT and CDR2 is YYEEEE. V lost 4 bases to trimming and J lost 0 bases, with 16 bases between them. The CDR3 is 16 amino acids. The CDR3 here is CASSDQRQLYQETQYF. The CDR3 nucleotides read TGTGCCAGCAGCGACCAGCGACAGCTGTACCAAGAGACCCAGTACTTC.

This clone was seen at least ten times. V gene TRBV21-1 combines with J gene TRBJ1-2. TRBV21-1 is deemed a pseudogene. The CDR3 has 16 residues. The CDR3 DNA reads as TGTGCCAGCAGCGAAGCGGAGGGACTGATGAACTATGGCTACACCTTC. It yields the protein CASSEAEGLMNYGYTF.

The V call is TRBV4-3, the J call TRBJ2-3, with 11 bases lining up with TRBD2. The germline V gene has CDR1 LGHNA and CDR2 YSLEER. The CDR3 loop spans 16 amino acids. V trimming: 2 bases; J trimming: 3 bases; junction bases outside the gene matches: 4. The CDR3, as DNA: TGCGCCAGCAGCCAAAGGGGGACTAGCGGTACAGATACGCAGTATTTT. Encoded protein: CASSQRGTSGTDTQYF.

The count of this clone is one. V gene TRBV30 combines with J gene TRBJ1-1; D remains ambiguous. The germline CDR1 and CDR2 sequences are GTSNPN and SVGIG (reference sequence). The CDR3 is 13 residues long. V was clipped by 6 bases and J by 1 base, with 12 bases between them. CDR3 residues: CACTRAQNTEAFF. The CDR3, as DNA: TGTGCCTGCACGAGGGCCCAGAACACTGAAGCTTTCTTT.

The chain employs TRBV3-1 (or the pseudogene TRBV3-2) and TRBJ1-6, with D unresolved. Germline V lookup: CDR1 LGHDT, CDR2 YNNKEL (reference sequence). V was trimmed by 0 bases and J by 7 bases, leaving 7 bases between them. This CDR3 has 14 amino acids. The CDR3 sequence: CASSQEGGNSPLHF. The CDR3 nucleotides read TGTGCCAGCAGCCAAGAGGGTGGGAATTCACCCCTCCACTTT.

This clone has a handful of counts. V is TRBV7-6 and J is TRBJ1-1; 9 nucleotides align to TRBD1. The CDR3 consists of 14 residues. The V and J ends lost 5 bases and 4 bases, in that order; junction bases with no gene match: 5. From germline, CDR1 is SGHVS and CDR2 FNYEAQ. The CDR3 DNA reads as TGTGCCAGCAGCGGCCGGGACAGGGTCACTGAAGCTTTCTTT. It yields the protein CASSGRDRVTEAFF.

V usage is TRBV4-3 and J usage is TRBJ1-5; D remains ambiguous. This CDR3 region has 15 residues. Germline V gene lookup returns CDR1 LGHNA and CDR2 YSLEER. The ends were cut back, 0 bases at V and 1 base at J, with 7 bases in the middle. The CDR3 DNA sequence: TGCGCCAGCAGCCAAGACCGGGCCAGCAATCAGCCCCAGCATTTT. Protein: CASSQDRASNQPQHF.

This clone was seen a handful of times. V gene TRBV6-2 or TRBV6-3 combines with J gene TRBJ1-1; 11 bases are shared with TRBD1. The CDR3 totals 15 residues. CDR1 and CDR2 (germline): MNHEY, SVGEGT. V shed 2 bases, J shed 5 bases, and the junction held 4 bases outside the gene matches. CDR3 bases: TGTGCCAGCAGTTACGCGGGACAGGGGGGGACTGAAGCTTTCTTT. The encoded protein is CASSYAGQGGTEAFF.

This clone has just a few counts. The chain combines TRBV12-1 with TRBJ1-1. TRBV12-1 is recorded as a pseudogene. This CDR3 is 13 amino acids long. The CDR3 sequence: CASSLLKRTEAFF. DNA of the CDR3: TGTGCCAGCAGCTTGCTAAAACGGACTGAAGCTTTCTTT.

This rearrangement joins TRBV7-8 to TRBJ2-1; 13 nucleotides align to TRBD2. Germline V gives CDR1 SGHVS, CDR2 FQNEAQ. Germline trimming cut 7 bases from V and 13 bases from J; bases unmatched to any gene: 10. The CDR3 covers 14 residues. The CDR3 region is CASTLGTSGARQFF. CDR3 DNA sequence: TGTGCCAGCACCCTAGGGACTAGCGGGGCGAGACAGTTCTTC.

This clone has more than one count but fewer than ten. The chain recombines TRBV27 with TRBJ1-6; TRBD1 matches 9 bases. Per the germline V gene, CDR1 is MNHEY and CDR2 is SMNVEV (reference sequence). The CDR3 consists of 16 residues. Trimming took 6 bases from V and 9 from J; bases not matched to a gene: 12. As DNA, the CDR3 is TGTGCCAGCAGCGGAGGGGGGACAGGGTTAGGTTCACCCCTCCACTTT. This translates into CASSGGGTGLGSPLHF.

V gene TRBV29-1 combines with J gene TRBJ1-2, with D hard to call. V was cut by 7 bases and J by 4 bases, with 13 bases left in between. CDR3 length equals 12 residues. CDR1 and CDR2 from the germline V gene are SQVTM and ANQGSEA. The CDR3 DNA reads TGCAGCGCCGATGGCCAGGTCTATGGCTACACCTTC. Protein: CSADGQVYGYTF.

The V and J genes are TRBV2 and TRBJ1-5; possibly TRBD1 for D (6 bases). V lost 4 bases to trimming and J lost 6 bases, with 10 bases between them. This CDR3 has 13 amino acids. In germline, CDR1 is SNHLY, CDR2 FYNNEI. CDR3 residues: CASSAQGRQPQHF. The CDR3 nucleotides read TGTGCCAGCAGTGCCCAGGGGCGTCAGCCCCAGCATTTT. Full variable domain (outside the CDR3, taken from reference TRBV2 and TRBJ1-5): EPEVTQTPSHQVTQMGQEVILRCVPISNHLYFYWYRQILGQKVEFLVSFYNNEISEKSEIFDDQFSVERPDGSNFTLKIRSTKLEDSAMYFCASSAQGRQPQHFGDGTRLSIL.

The chain couples TRBV9 to TRBJ2-1; the match to TRBD2 covers 7 bases. The V and J ends lost 4 bases and 6 bases, in that order; junction bases with no gene match: 7. CDR1 is SGDLS, CDR2 YYNGEE, per germline. The CDR3 length is 14 residues. The CDR3 nucleotides read TGTGCCAGCAGCCCCCCCCCGGGAGGCAATGAGCAGTTCTTC. Its protein product is CASSPPPGGNEQFF.

The chain carries TRBV7-2 and TRBJ2-3; no reliable D call. Germline V gene sequence: CDR1 SGHTA, CDR2 FQGNSA. Trimming took off 7 bases at V and 3 bases at J, with 5 bases between the two ends. The CDR3 runs 11 residues. The CDR3 here is CASTSTDTQYF. In nucleotides, the CDR3 is TGTGCCAGCACTTCGACAGATACGCAGTATTTT.

The chain combines TRBV29-1 with TRBJ2-7; 10 positions agree with TRBD2. V dropped 4 bases and J dropped 7; count of bases not matched to a gene: 10. The CDR3 is 14 residues long. The germline CDR1 and CDR2 sequences are SQVTM and ANQGSEA. CDR3 bases: TGCAGCGTTGTCGGTAGCGGGGGGTTTCTGGAGCAGTACTTC. It codes for CSVVGSGGFLEQYF.

In its sample, this clone was seen once. This chain links TRBV27 with TRBJ1-3, with D perhaps TRBD1 (5 bases). Trimming left V 4 bases short and J 2 bases short, with 12 bases between. The CDR3 runs to 15 residues. Germline assignment: CDR1 MNHEY and CDR2 SMNVEV (reference sequence). As DNA, the CDR3 is TGTGCCAGCAGTTCACTCTGGGGGGCTGGAAACACCATATATTTT. This gives the protein CASSSLWGAGNTIYF.

With respect to this clone: Other DNA sequences of this sample code for an identical CDR3. The rearrangement links TRBV18 to TRBJ2-2; D gene uncertain. Trimming stripped 3 bases from V and 4 bases from J, with 3 bases between. This CDR3 is 12 amino acids long. Germline CDR1 and CDR2: KGHSH and LQKENI. The CDR3 coding sequence is TGTGCCAGCTCACCGCGCACCGGGGAGCTGTTTTTT. Residues: CASSPRTGELFF.

This clone was observed a handful of times. CDR3 coding DNA: TGTGCCATCAGTGATGGCGGGTCCTACGAGCAGTACTTC. This codes for CAISDGGSYEQYF. The rearrangement joins TRBV10-3 to TRBJ2-7; tentatively, D is TRBD2 (5 bases). Germline V gene data show CDR1 as ENHRY and CDR2 as SYGVKD. V lost 3 bases, J lost 1 base, and 7 bases lay in between. This CDR3 region has 13 residues.

The CDR3 bases are TGTGCCAGCAGCCACCAGGGCGGGATGAACACTGAAGCTTTCTTT. Translation gives CASSHQGGMNTEAFF. The chain joins TRBV4-2 to TRBJ1-1; tentative D call: TRBD1 (5 bases). There are 15 residues in the CDR3. Germline V gene lookup returns CDR1 LGHNA and CDR2 YNFKEQ. V was cut by 3 bases and J by 0 bases, with 11 bases left in between.

With respect to this clone: Additional DNA sequences in this sample encode the identical CDR3. The chain uses TRBV3-1 (or the pseudogene TRBV3-2) and TRBJ2-3, with no clear D. The germline CDR1 and CDR2 sequences are LGHDT and YNNKEL (reference sequence). The CDR3 is made up of 14 amino acids. The ends were cut back, 0 bases at V and 2 bases at J, with 6 bases in the middle. Here the CDR3 reads CASSQEGLTDTQYF. CDR3 DNA: TGTGCCAGCAGCCAAGAAGGCCTCACAGATACGCAGTATTTT.

The J gene is TRBJ1-2, the V gene TRBV30, with a possible D match to TRBD1 (5 bases). The V end was cut by 3 bases, the J end by 9 bases, with 14 bases between. CDR3 size: 12 residues. Germline V gene sequence: CDR1 GTSNPN, CDR2 SVGIG (reference sequence). The CDR3 nucleotides are TGTGCCTGGAGGCTACCCGACAGAAGCTACACCTTC. It encodes CAWRLPDRSYTF. Supplemented by reference TRBV30 and TRBJ1-2, the full variable domain reads SQTIHQWPATLVQPVGSPLSLECTVEGTSNPNLYWYRQAAGRGLQLLFYSVGIGQISSEVPQNLSASRPQDRQFILSSKKLLLSDSGFYLCAWRLPDRSYTFGSGTRLTVV.

The gene calls are TRBV12-3 or TRBV12-4 and TRBJ1-6, with D hard to call. The CDR3 extends over 13 amino acids. V was clipped by 5 bases and J by 10 bases, with 12 bases between them. The CDR3 nucleotides read TGTGCCAGCAGTGCAATCCCCGACTCACCCCTCCACTTT. This encodes CASSAIPDSPLHF.

The chain joins TRBV9 to TRBJ2-3, with 11 bases lining up with TRBD2. This CDR3 is 18 amino acids long. The V gene end was trimmed by 1 base and the J gene end by 0 bases; junction bases not matched to a gene: 7. Germline assignment: CDR1 SGDLS and CDR2 YYNGEE. CDR3 sequence: CASSVLAGGKTSTDTQYF. CDR3 sequence (DNA): TGTGCCAGCAGCGTACTAGCGGGGGGTAAAACGAGCACAGATACGCAGTATTTT.

This rearrangement joins TRBV19 to TRBJ1-5; possibly TRBD1 for D (5 bases). CDR1 LNHDA and CDR2 SQIVND come from the germline V gene (reference sequence). Trimming left V 1 base short and J 0 bases short, with 13 bases between. This CDR3 has 17 residues. DNA of the CDR3: TGTGCCAGTAGTATAGGTCAGGGAAGTTATAGCAATCAGCCCCAGCATTTT. It is translated as CASSIGQGSYSNQPQHF. Complete variable domain (other parts from reference TRBV19 and TRBJ1-5): DGGITQSPKYLFRKEGQNVTLSCEQNLNHDAMYWYRQDPGQGLRLIYYSQIVNDFQKGDIAEGYSVSREKKESFPLTVTSAQKNPTAFYLCASSIGQGSYSNQPQHFGDGTRLSIL.